The 10 T cell receptor beta chains below all came from one sample that was sequenced in a study of T cells in Graves' hyperthyroidism and ophthalmopathy. Amplified regions were TCR beta CDR3 sequences from RNA transcripts. Primed by the HTBI set, a first-round RT-PCR was run on the TCR CDR3. Each CDR3 protein is one row after TCRdb ran MiXCR on the multiplex PCR reads. This table holds about 480,000 distinct CDR3 sequences, roughly an eighth found once. Sequenced material: blood. All receptors derive from a woman aged 18-35 years with Graves' hyperthyroidism.

Points on this clonotype: This clone may be a read error of a much larger clone one base away. J is TRBJ1-1 and V is TRBV12-5, with 7 bases that match TRBD1. Germline CDR1 is LGHNT and CDR2 is FRNRAP. Trimming removed 0 bases from V and 5 bases from J; junction bases left unmatched: 15. The CDR3 is made up of 18 amino acids. This chain's CDR3 is CASGLVLWTGIERTEAFF. The CDR3 DNA reads as TGTGCTAGTGGTTTGGTACTATGGACAGGCATAGAACGTACTGAAGCTTTCTTT.

The sample holds a few counts of this clonotype. The J gene is TRBJ1-3, the V gene TRBV13; a possible D gene is TRBD1 (5 bases). Per germline, CDR1 PRHDT and CDR2 FYEKMQ (reference sequence). V lost 5 bases and J lost 0, with 8 bases in between. The CDR3 has 14 amino acids. The CDR3 bases are TGTGCCAGCAGCCGGGGACTCTCTGGAAACACCATATATTTT. Amino acid sequence: CASSRGLSGNTIYF.

In its sample, this clonotype was seen many times. The chain joins TRBV3-1 to TRBJ2-3, with 9 bases lining up with TRBD2. The germline V gene has CDR1 LGHDT and CDR2 YNNKEL (reference sequence). There are 11 residues in the CDR3. The CDR3 loop reads CATRREGVQYF. The CDR3, as DNA: TGTGCTACCAGGCGGGAGGGAGTGCAGTATTTT.

This clonotype was seen repeatedly, ten times or more. The chain employs TRBV12-3 or TRBV12-4 and TRBJ1-2, with D perhaps matching TRBD1 (5 bases). V was cut by 2 bases and J by 5 bases, with 9 bases left in between. The CDR3 is 13 amino acids. CDR3 nucleotide sequence: TGTGCCAGCAGTTTATTTAGGGGTTATGGCTACACCTTC. It codes for CASSLFRGYGYTF.

This clonotype occurred many times. The chain links TRBV29-1 to TRBJ2-7, with no clear D. Germline V gene lookup returns CDR1 SQVTM and CDR2 ANQGSEA. The CDR3 extends over 14 amino acids. V was shortened by 4 bases and J by 0 bases, with 13 bases between the two germline ends. CDR3 sequence (DNA): TGCAGCGTTGGATCGGGCCCAATCTCCTACGAGCAGTACTTC. This sequence encodes CSVGSGPISYEQYF.

This clonotype was seen only a few times. This chain joins TRBV6-5 and TRBJ2-7; no clear D gene. The CDR3 runs 12 residues. V was cut by 2 bases and J by 7 bases, with 9 bases left in between. Germline V gives CDR1 MNHEY, CDR2 SVGAGI. CDR3 sequence reads: CASSYRPPEQYF. In DNA, the CDR3 is TGTGCCAGCAGTTACCGACCTCCGGAGCAGTACTTC.

This clonotype occurred many times. The chain couples TRBV2 to TRBJ1-3; D is unclear. There are 16 residues in the CDR3. Per germline, CDR1 SNHLY and CDR2 FYNNEI. V shed 7 bases and J shed 2 bases, with 18 bases lying between them. The CDR3 nucleotides read TGTGCCAGCACCTCTCCGGGAATAGGACCTGGAAACACCATATATTTT. This sequence encodes CASTSPGIGPGNTIYF.

The sample holds many counts of this clonotype. This chain connects TRBV20-1 to TRBJ1-4, with 7 bases matching TRBD1. Germline lookup yields CDR1 DFQATT and CDR2 SNEGSKA (reference sequence). V gave up 3 bases and J gave up 5 bases; unmatched junction bases: 3. The CDR3 covers 13 residues. The chain's CDR3 is CSASNRGNEKLFF. The CDR3 nucleotides read TGCAGTGCTAGTAACAGGGGAAATGAAAAACTGTTTTTT.

This clonotype was counted ten times or more. The rearrangement uses TRBV2 and TRBJ1-5; weak D call: TRBD1 (5 bases). With 7 bases removed from V and 6 bases from J, the gap between germline ends came to 13 bases. Germline assignment: CDR1 SNHLY and CDR2 FYNNEI. The CDR3 is 13 residues long. The DNA for the CDR3 is TGTGCCAGCACCGGGCAGGGCCCTCAGCCCCAGCATTTT. It translates to CASTGQGPQPQHF.

With regard to this clonotype: The junction departs from germline at one end; a sequencing error may be responsible. The V call is TRBV11-3, the J call TRBJ2-7; tentatively, D is TRBD1 (5 bases). There are 17 residues in the CDR3. Germline V gene lookup returns CDR1 SGHNT and CDR2 YENEEA. The CDR3 reads CASSQDQTQGNPYEQYF. The CDR3 DNA follows: TGCGCCAGCAGCCAAGATCAAACGCAGGGAAACCCCTACGAGCAGTACTTC.